These 25 T cell receptor beta chains were sequenced from one sample in a study of STAT5B mutations in CD4+ large granular lymphocyte leukemia. Libraries were prepared by immunoSEQ multiplex PCR; TCRdb keeps only in-frame clonotypes and omits some of them. The sample includes tens of thousands of clones, approximately 81% seen only once; the top ten take around 0.33%. Sequences were obtained from CD4+ T cells from blood buffy coats. The receptors were sampled from a human donor in good health.

V is TRBV2 and J is TRBJ2-1; 14 bases match TRBD2. With 4 bases clipped from V and 10 bases from J, the junction kept 3 bases outside the gene matches. The germline gives CDR1 SNHLY, CDR2 FYNNEI. The CDR3 contains 14 residues. This CDR3 reads CASSGLAGGREQFF. DNA for the CDR3: TGTGCCAGCAGTGGACTAGCGGGGGGGCGCGAGCAGTTCTTC.

The chain is built from TRBV9 and TRBJ2-3, with TRBD2 matching 7 bases. There are 16 residues in the CDR3. The J segment lost 0 bases and the V segment lost 0 bases, leaving 4 bases of the junction unmatched. Per the germline V gene, CDR1 is SGDLS and CDR2 is YYNGEE. CDR3: CASSVVAGVSTDTQYF. The CDR3 DNA is TGTGCCAGCAGCGTAGTCGCGGGGGTTAGCACAGATACGCAGTATTTT. Full variable domain (missing parts from reference TRBV9 and TRBJ2-3): DSGVTQTPKHLITATGQRVTLRCSPRSGDLSVYWYQQSLDQGLQFLIQYYNGEERAKGNILERFSAQQFPDLHSELNLSSLELGDSALYFCASSVVAGVSTDTQYFGPGTRLTVL.

The chain links TRBV6-5 to TRBJ1-5, with D hard to call. V gave up 7 bases and J gave up 2 bases, with 9 bases separating them. The CDR3 consists of 13 residues. Germline-derived CDR1 and CDR2 are MNHEY and SVGAGI. The CDR3 DNA is TGTGCCAGCAATGTGGCGGGCAATCAGCCCCAGCATTTT. Amino acids: CASNVAGNQPQHF.

V and J are TRBV7-3 and TRBJ2-2, with 11 bases that match TRBD2. The CDR3 extends over 17 amino acids. Germline V gene lookup returns CDR1 SGHTA and CDR2 FQGTGA. J gave up 8 bases and V 4 bases, and 12 bases lay outside the gene matches. In DNA form, the CDR3 reads TGTGCCAGCAGCTCATCCCCCGCGACTAGCGGGGATGGGGAGCTGTTTTTT. Translation gives CASSSSPATSGDGELFF.

The chain uses TRBV5-1 and TRBJ2-5, with D possibly called TRBD1 or TRBD2 (6 bases each). Germline values: CDR1 SGHRS, CDR2 YFSETQ. The V end lost 3 bases, the J end lost 5 bases, and 17 bases lay between the germline ends. This CDR3 comprises 15 residues. The chain's CDR3 is CASSSGRGRLETQYF. The CDR3 bases are TGCGCCAGCAGCTCGGGACGGGGGCGTCTGGAGACCCAGTACTTC.

This chain connects TRBV2 to TRBJ2-3; D is uncertain. In germline, CDR1 is SNHLY, CDR2 FYNNEI. The CDR3 length is 11 residues. The V and J ends lost 11 bases and 6 bases respectively, with 12 bases between them. The CDR3 DNA follows: TGTGCCTCAATTGCATTGGATACGCAGTATTTT. Encoded protein: CASIALDTQYF.

The chain is built from TRBV6-5 and TRBJ2-7; a possible D gene is TRBD1 (5 bases). The V end lost 6 bases, the J end lost 7 bases, and 22 bases lay between the germline ends. This CDR3 has 15 amino acids. Germline V CDR1 and CDR2: MNHEY, SVGAGI. The CDR3 nucleotides are TGTGCCAGCAGCAAAAGGCAGGGCGAATCTTCGGAGCAGTACTTC. It codes for CASSKRQGESSEQYF.

The V gene is TRBV4-2, the J gene TRBJ2-5, with D perhaps TRBD1 or TRBD2 (6 bases each). Germline CDR1 reads LGHNA; CDR2 reads YNFKEQ. V lost 5 bases to trimming and J lost 1 base, with 11 bases between them. CDR3 length: 14 residues. The DNA for the CDR3 is TGTGCCAGCAGCTTAAGGGGGGCCCAAGAGACCCAGTACTTC. Translating gives CASSLRGAQETQYF.

The chain's CDR3 is CASSLRGVVDEQFF. CDR3 sequence (DNA): TGCGCCAGCAGCTTAAGGGGGGTGGTGGATGAGCAGTTCTTC. The chain combines TRBV5-1 with TRBJ2-1, with D tentatively TRBD1 or TRBD2 (6 bases each). Trimming shortened V by 2 bases and J by 8 bases, and 14 bases separated the two germline ends. The CDR3 is made up of 14 amino acids. Germline V gene data show CDR1 as SGHRS and CDR2 as YFSETQ.

The CDR3 is CASSSRTGETQYF. In DNA form, the CDR3 reads TGTGCCAGCAGTTCTCGGACAGGGGAGACCCAGTACTTC. The rearrangement joins TRBV5-4 to TRBJ2-5, with 8 bases fitting TRBD1. V shed 5 bases, J shed 5 bases, and the junction held 5 bases outside the gene matches. The CDR3 contains 13 residues. Germline V CDR1 and CDR2: SGHNT, YYREEE (reference sequence).

This clone was counted a single time. The chain recombines TRBV6-5 with TRBJ1-6; perhaps TRBD1 as D (5 bases). Trimming cost V 6 bases and J 10 bases, with 19 bases left between them. This CDR3 has 15 residues. CDR1 is MNHEY, CDR2 SVGAGI, per germline. CDR3: CASRDFGTGDSPLHF. CDR3 DNA sequence: TGTGCCAGCAGGGATTTCGGGACCGGGGACTCACCCCTCCACTTT.

The J gene is TRBJ1-2, the V gene TRBV25-1; D call uncertain. Germline V gene sequence: CDR1 MGHDK, CDR2 SYGVNS. Between the trimmed V and J ends, which lost 10 bases and 7 bases, there was a span of 13 bases. The CDR3 is 11 amino acids. The CDR3 DNA is TGTGCCACTAAGGGAGCGGGTGGCTACACCTTC. Its translation: CATKGAGGYTF.

The chain carries TRBV25-1 and TRBJ2-5, with TRBD2 as a possible D gene (7 bases). The V gene lost 1 base and the J gene lost 2 bases, with 11 bases spanning the gap. From germline, CDR1 is MGHDK and CDR2 SYGVNS. The CDR3 spans 15 residues. The CDR3 nucleotides read TGTGCCAGCAGTGAATGGAGGGGGGGGCAAGAGACCCAGTACTTC. Translated, it gives CASSEWRGGQETQYF.

This chain links TRBV4-2 with TRBJ2-4, with 10 bases lining up with TRBD2. The CDR3 has 19 residues. Germline CDR1 LGHNA, CDR2 YNFKEQ. Trimming cost V 1 base and J 1 base; bases outside gene matches: 10. The DNA of the CDR3 is TGTGCCAGCAGCCAAGGGGCTAGCGGGAGATGGGGTGCCAAAAACATTCAGTACTTC. Translated, it gives CASSQGASGRWGAKNIQYF.

A remark on this clone: Sequence at one end of the junction differs from germline and may be a read error. The chain couples TRBV6-1 to TRBJ1-6; the D is unclear. Germline lookup yields CDR1 MNHNS and CDR2 SASEGT. The CDR3 sequence is 15 residues long. DNA for the CDR3: TGTGCCAGCAGTAAGGGAGGTTCCTATAATTCACCCTTCCACTTT. Protein sequence: CASSKGGSYNSPFHF.

This clone was counted a single time. V is TRBV28 and J is TRBJ2-5; TRBD1 agrees at 7 bases. Looked up from germline, CDR1 is MDHEN and CDR2 is SYDVKM. V shed 4 bases, J shed 1 base, and the junction held 9 bases outside the gene matches. The CDR3 runs to 16 residues. CDR3 bases: TGTGCCAGCAGTTCCCCGAGGGACAGCCTCCAAGAGACCCAGTACTTC. This gives the protein CASSSPRDSLQETQYF.

The chain joins TRBV9 to TRBJ1-5; 8 nucleotides agree with TRBD1. This CDR3 region has 15 residues. CDR1 and CDR2 from the germline V gene are SGDLS and YYNGEE. The V and J ends lost 0 bases and 4 bases, in that order; junction bases with no gene match: 3. CDR3 DNA: TGTGCCAGCAGCGTAGGAGGACAGGGTAATCAGCCCCAGCATTTT. It is translated as CASSVGGQGNQPQHF. The full variable domain, rest sourced from reference TRBV9 and TRBJ1-5, is DSGVTQTPKHLITATGQRVTLRCSPRSGDLSVYWYQQSLDQGLQFLIQYYNGEERAKGNILERFSAQQFPDLHSELNLSSLELGDSALYFCASSVGGQGNQPQHFGDGTRLSIL.

In this sample, this clone turned up a few times. The genes are TRBV7-9 and TRBJ1-4, with D unresolved. Trimming removed 1 base at V and 3 bases at J, with 12 bases between. CDR1 SEHNR and CDR2 FQNEAQ come from the germline V gene (reference sequence). The CDR3 contains 16 residues. CDR3 in DNA: TGTGCCAGCAGCTTAGGCGGCGGTGGGCCTAATGAAAAACTGTTTTTT. This encodes CASSLGGGGPNEKLFF.

The rearrangement uses TRBV5-1 and TRBJ2-1, with 10 bases that match TRBD2. This CDR3 has 16 amino acids. Germline V gene lookup returns CDR1 SGHRS and CDR2 YFSETQ. V shed 2 bases and J 4 bases; nucleotides not matched to a gene: 6. DNA of the CDR3: TGCGCCAGCAGCTTTTCTAGCGGGGGCCCTTACAATGAGCAGTTCTTC. Translated: CASSFSSGGPYNEQFF.

V and J are TRBV27 and TRBJ2-3, with D possibly being TRBD2 (6 bases). Germline-derived CDR1 and CDR2 are MNHEY and SMNVEV (reference sequence). V lost 9 bases, J lost 8 bases, and 24 bases lay in between. CDR3 length: 15 residues. CDR3 residues: CASAFSGPGRGTQYF. DNA for the CDR3: TGTGCCAGTGCCTTTAGCGGACCGGGGAGAGGTACGCAGTATTTT.

The V gene is TRBV28, the J gene TRBJ1-2, with D perhaps TRBD1 (5 bases). Trimming took off 6 bases at V and 4 bases at J, with 18 bases between the two ends. This CDR3 comprises 15 residues. The germline V gene has CDR1 MDHEN and CDR2 SYDVKM. CDR3 protein: CASSSGARGPYGYTF. CDR3 DNA sequence: TGTGCCAGCAGCTCTGGGGCCCGAGGGCCCTATGGCTACACCTTC.

The chain uses TRBV6-6 and TRBJ1-1; D possibly corresponds to TRBD1 (6 bases). The germline V gene encodes CDR1 MNHNY and CDR2 SVGAGI (reference sequence). V shed 0 bases and J shed 4 bases, with 12 bases lying between them. This CDR3 comprises 15 residues. The CDR3 spells CASSYSHRVLTEAFF. In nucleotides, the CDR3 is TGTGCCAGCAGTTACTCCCACAGGGTTCTCACTGAAGCTTTCTTT.

J is TRBJ2-1 and V is TRBV7-8; 8 bases fit TRBD2. Germline V CDR1 and CDR2: SGHVS, FQNEAQ. J lost 6 bases, V lost 4 bases, and 5 bases had no gene match. The CDR3 is 14 amino acids. The CDR3 loop is CASSSRLASNEQFF. The CDR3 nucleotides are TGTGCCAGCAGCTCAAGACTAGCGAGCAATGAGCAGTTCTTC.

This clone was observed a handful of times. The gene calls are TRBV2 and TRBJ2-2, with TRBD1 matching 7 bases. The J segment lost 6 bases and the V segment lost 5 bases, leaving 9 bases of the junction unmatched. Per the germline V gene, CDR1 is SNHLY and CDR2 is FYNNEI. The CDR3 has 15 amino acids. CDR3 bases: TGTGCCAGCAGTCCCCTAGGGACAGTCCCCGGGGAGCTGTTTTTT. Translation: CASSPLGTVPGELFF.

The sample holds a few counts of this clone. The CDR3 loop is CAITPGLMNTEAFF. The CDR3 DNA follows: TGTGCCATCACCCCAGGCTTAATGAACACTGAAGCTTTCTTT. The V and J genes are TRBV10-3 and TRBJ1-1; D uncertain. Trimming removed 7 bases from V and 0 bases from J, with 12 bases in between. Germline V CDR1 and CDR2: ENHRY, SYGVKD. The CDR3 sequence is 14 residues long.